The clone carrying this TCR beta chain was counted between two and nine times. The CDR3 runs 15 residues. V was trimmed by 3 bases and J by 5 bases, leaving 17 bases between them. The germline V gene encodes CDR1 SGDLS and CDR2 YYNGEE. MiXCR, applied by TCRdb to the RT-PCR reads, yields one record per CDR3 protein. The sample lists more than 600,000 distinct CDR3 sequences; 14% were seen once. This chain uses TRBV9 with TRBJ1-1; D may be TRBD1 (6 bases). The sequence came from a female donor in good health, serving as a healthy control. Material for sequencing was memory CD4+ T cells from blood. In DNA, the CDR3 is TGTGCCAGCAGCGCGGTACAGGGTCGTGGAACTGAAGCTTTCTTT. It encodes CASSAVQGRGTEAFF.